Listed here is a single TCR beta chain. The source of the sample is a study of blood T cell repertoires in COVID-19. Background on the study: In each case, the material was cDNA or gDNA derived from T cells, B-cell-depleted T cells, or PBMCs.

This CDR3 is built from 15 residues. Unmatched junction bases numbered 4, after V lost 3 bases and J lost 5 bases. The germline CDR1 and CDR2 sequences are KGHSH and LQKENI. Methods used by the authors: Amplification of reference gene primers was used by the study to estimate nucleated cell counts. Measured with immunoSEQ multiplex PCR; TCRdb has only the in-frame clones, and not every one. The V and J calls and the clone size are those of that table, but D and trimming were determined from the DNA. The table has about 55,000 clones, almost 90% seen once; the top ten hold approximately 8%. Sequencing was performed on peripheral blood. The sequence was collected from a man aged 60 to 75 with active COVID-19. The gene calls are TRBV18 and TRBJ1-6, with 7 bases identical to TRBD1. The CDR3 DNA reads as TGTGCCAGCTCACCGTCGGACAGGCATAATTCACCCCTCCACTTT. This gives the protein CASSPSDRHNSPLHF.